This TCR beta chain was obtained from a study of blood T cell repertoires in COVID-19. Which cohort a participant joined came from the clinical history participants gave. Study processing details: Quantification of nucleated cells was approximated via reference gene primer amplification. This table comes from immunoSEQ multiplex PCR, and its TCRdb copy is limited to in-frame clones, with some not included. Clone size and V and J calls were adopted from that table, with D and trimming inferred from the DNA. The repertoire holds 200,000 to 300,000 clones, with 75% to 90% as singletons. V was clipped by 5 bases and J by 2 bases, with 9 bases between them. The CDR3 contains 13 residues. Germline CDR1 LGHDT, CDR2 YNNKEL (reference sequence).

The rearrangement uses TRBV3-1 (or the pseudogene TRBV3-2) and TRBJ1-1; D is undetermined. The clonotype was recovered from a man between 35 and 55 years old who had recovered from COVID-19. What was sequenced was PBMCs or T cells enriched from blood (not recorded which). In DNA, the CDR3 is TGTGCCAGCAGCACAACCTTTAACACTGAAGCTTTCTTT. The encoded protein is CASSTTFNTEAFF.